The entry below gives a single T cell receptor beta chain sequence along with its context. This sample is part of a study of blood T cell repertoires in COVID-19. Germline lookup yields CDR1 LGHDT and CDR2 YNNKEL (reference sequence). The CDR3 is made up of 13 amino acids. V dropped 5 bases and J dropped 6; count of bases not matched to a gene: 5. Recruits, aged roughly 18 to 100 years, lived in 24 US areas. Some clones are missing from TCRdb's copy, which holds only in-frame ones; the method was immunoSEQ multiplex PCR. This sample has 300,000 or so clones, with about 86% found just once. The sequence was obtained from a woman aged 40 to 49 with acute COVID-19. The chain employs TRBV3-1 (or the pseudogene TRBV3-2) and TRBJ1-2, with TRBD1 matching over 8 bases. The sample consisted of PBMCs or T cells enriched from blood (not recorded which). DNA of the CDR3: TGTGCCAGCAGCGAGACAGGGGAGAATGGCTACACCTTC. Amino acid sequence: CASSETGENGYTF.